The next 30 T cell receptor beta chains were all read from a single sample in a study of T cell responses to AZD1222 COVID-19 vaccine. The table came from immunoSEQ multiplex PCR; TCRdb's copy has only in-frame clones and leaves some out. The table has about 66,000 clones, 80% to 95% seen once. The sequences come from peripheral blood, collected 28 days after the second dose of the MenACWY control vaccine. The receptors originated from an adult who received the MenACWY meningococcal vaccine as a control.

The rearrangement joins TRBV10-3 to TRBJ1-1, with a tentative D call TRBD1 (5 bases). This CDR3 spans 13 amino acids. Germline V gives CDR1 ENHRY, CDR2 SYGVKD. Trimming removed 10 bases at V and 2 bases at J, with 14 bases between. CDR3 in DNA: TGTGCCACGGGCCGGGACCCTAACACTGAAGCTTTCTTT. Residues: CATGRDPNTEAFF.

V is TRBV27 and J is TRBJ1-5, with D possibly matching TRBD1 (5 bases). Germline assignment: CDR1 MNHEY and CDR2 SMNVEV (reference sequence). The CDR3 spans 15 residues. V lost 0 bases and J lost 6, with 12 bases in between. CDR3 protein: CASSLSGGMGQPQHF. The CDR3 nucleotides are TGTGCCAGCAGTTTATCGGGGGGTATGGGTCAGCCCCAGCATTTT.

The rearrangement joins TRBV10-2 to TRBJ2-5, with TRBD1 as a possible D gene (5 bases). The germline CDR1 and CDR2 sequences are WSHSY and SAAADI. The V gene lost 0 bases and the J gene lost 5 bases, with 13 bases spanning the gap. This CDR3 is built from 15 residues. The CDR3 protein is CASSESGVGSETQYF. For the CDR3, the DNA is TGCGCCAGCAGTGAGTCAGGGGTCGGGTCCGAGACCCAGTACTTC.

The chain recombines TRBV5-1 with TRBJ2-7; TRBD1 agrees at 7 bases. V shed 4 bases, J shed 5 bases, and the junction held 12 bases outside the gene matches. The germline V gene encodes CDR1 SGHRS and CDR2 YFSETQ. The length of the CDR3 is 15 residues. In nucleotides, the CDR3 is TGCGCCAGCAGCCAGGGGGTAGCAGGCTTGGACGAGCAGTACTTC. Its protein is CASSQGVAGLDEQYF.

V is TRBV11-2 and J is TRBJ2-7; D is undetermined. Per germline, CDR1 SGHAT and CDR2 FQNNGV. Deletions cut 4 bases from V and 10 bases from J, with 11 bases between. The CDR3 is made up of 11 amino acids. The CDR3 reads CASSSAPSQYF. CDR3 DNA sequence: TGTGCCAGCAGCTCGGCCCCCTCTCAGTACTTC.

The chain is built from TRBV29-1 and TRBJ2-3; tentatively, D is TRBD1 or TRBD2 (6 bases each). The germline CDR1 and CDR2 sequences are SQVTM and ANQGSEA. V gave up 5 bases and J gave up 2 bases, with 11 bases separating them. The CDR3 is 13 amino acids. The CDR3 here is CSVTTGATDTQYF. The CDR3 DNA reads TGCAGCGTTACGACGGGGGCCACAGATACGCAGTATTTT.

This rearrangement joins TRBV9 to TRBJ2-7; D uncertain. V lost 0 bases, J lost 6 bases, and 13 bases lay in between. The CDR3 covers 14 residues. Germline loops: CDR1 SGDLS, CDR2 YYNGEE. CDR3 residues: CASSVDFGRGEQYF. The CDR3 coding sequence is TGTGCCAGCAGCGTAGATTTCGGGCGTGGCGAGCAGTACTTC. The full variable domain, its missing parts supplied by reference TRBV9 and TRBJ2-7, is DSGVTQTPKHLITATGQRVTLRCSPRSGDLSVYWYQQSLDQGLQFLIQYYNGEERAKGNILERFSAQQFPDLHSELNLSSLELGDSALYFCASSVDFGRGEQYFGPGTRLTVT.

As to this clone: The sample contains more than one DNA sequence encoding this CDR3. The chain uses TRBV28 and TRBJ1-1; 8 bases map to TRBD1. CDR1 and CDR2 from the germline V gene are MDHEN and SYDVKM. CDR3 length: 16 amino acids. With V trimmed by 5 bases and J by 5 bases, 13 bases remained unmatched. CDR3 in DNA: TGTGCCAGCAGTCCGTCGACAGGGGTGCGGGGGACTGAAGCTTTCTTT. It specifies CASSPSTGVRGTEAFF.

The CDR3 DNA sequence: TGTGCCAGCAGCTTAACCCCCGGCGCCGGGGAGCTGTTTTTT. It yields the protein CASSLTPGAGELFF. This chain connects TRBV7-3 to TRBJ2-2; D not certain. The CDR3 runs 14 residues. Trimming took 0 bases from V and 6 from J, leaving 8 bases between them. Germline lookup yields CDR1 SGHTA and CDR2 FQGTGA.

The chain links TRBV2 to TRBJ2-7; no reliable D call. Trimming removed 2 bases at V and 3 bases at J, with 5 bases between. Germline V gives CDR1 SNHLY, CDR2 FYNNEI. The CDR3 has 12 amino acids. The CDR3 bases are TGTGCCAGCAGTGAACAGAGCTACGAGCAGTACTTC. Translated: CASSEQSYEQYF.

This chain links TRBV7-9 with TRBJ1-4, with 9 bases fitting TRBD1. CDR1 and CDR2 (germline): SEHNR, FQNEAQ (reference sequence). V was clipped by 5 bases and J by 0 bases; unmatched bases: 7. This CDR3 contains 17 residues. The chain's CDR3 is CASSTTGGIATNEKLFF. In DNA, the CDR3 is TGTGCCAGCAGCACTACAGGGGGCATCGCAACTAATGAAAAACTGTTTTTT.

This clone was detected a few times. The V call is TRBV7-2, the J call TRBJ2-3; D is unclear. With 4 bases removed from V and 4 bases from J, the gap between germline ends came to 15 bases. Germline CDR1 SGHTA, CDR2 FQGNSA. The CDR3 spans 15 residues. The CDR3 nucleotides are TGTGCCAGCAGCTCGCCGACGTTTAGTTCAGATACGCAGTATTTT. It yields the protein CASSSPTFSSDTQYF.

This chain's CDR3 is CASSPGREGPNLAKNIQYF. CDR3 nucleotides: TGTGCCAGCTCACCGGGACGGGAGGGGCCCAACCTAGCCAAAAACATTCAGTACTTC. The chain joins TRBV18 to TRBJ2-4; 8 positions match TRBD2. V shed 3 bases and J 0 bases; nucleotides not matched to a gene: 13. This CDR3 comprises 19 residues. Germline loops: CDR1 KGHSH, CDR2 LQKENI.

The chain is built from TRBV28 and TRBJ2-1, with TRBD2 matching 10 bases. V lost 7 bases to trimming and J lost 7 bases; unmatched junction nucleotides: 13. This CDR3 is built from 16 residues. The germline V gene has CDR1 MDHEN and CDR2 SYDVKM. CDR3 nucleotides: TGTGCCAGCACTACGTCGCTAGCGGGAGCATCAAATGAGCAGTTCTTC. Residues: CASTTSLAGASNEQFF. Complete variable domain (other parts from reference TRBV28 and TRBJ2-1): DVKVTQSSRYLVKRTGEKVFLECVQDMDHENMFWYRQDPGLGLRLIYFSYDVKMKEKGDIPEGYSVSREKKERFSLILESASTNQTSMYLCASTTSLAGASNEQFFGPGTRLTVL.

This clone was seen a handful of times. The V call is TRBV30, the J call TRBJ2-7; TRBD1 is a possible D gene (5 bases). In germline, CDR1 is GTSNPN, CDR2 SVGIG (reference sequence). V was pared by 2 bases and J by 12 bases, with 17 bases between. The CDR3 is 12 residues long. DNA of the CDR3: TGTGCCTGGAGTTTCCCCCCACAGGCTCCGTACTTC. Amino acid sequence: CAWSFPPQAPYF.

The chain uses TRBV4-1 and TRBJ2-2; D may be TRBD2 (5 bases). The V gene lost 0 bases and the J gene lost 7 bases, with 9 bases spanning the gap. Germline assignment: CDR1 MGHRA and CDR2 YSYEKL. The CDR3 runs 14 residues. Written as DNA, the CDR3 is TGCGCCAGCAGCCAAGACGCCGCGGGCGGGGAGCTGTTTTTT. The encoded protein is CASSQDAAGGELFF.

This clone occurred a few times. The chain carries TRBV5-4 and TRBJ1-1, with unresolved D. This CDR3 contains 13 residues. CDR1 and CDR2 (germline): SGHNT, YYREEE (reference sequence). Between the trimmed V and J ends, which lost 6 bases and 5 bases, there was a span of 14 bases. CDR3 sequence (DNA): TGTGCCAGCACCTCCGGCTTGGGGACTGAAGCTTTCTTT. Protein: CASTSGLGTEAFF.

The chain is built from TRBV2 and TRBJ2-6; D is uncertain. Per the germline V gene, CDR1 is SNHLY and CDR2 is FYNNEI. Trimming cost V 7 bases and J 0 bases, with 13 bases left between them. CDR3 length: 16 residues. The CDR3 sequence is CASKRSLSSGANVLTF. DNA for the CDR3: TGTGCCAGCAAACGGTCGCTTAGCTCTGGGGCCAACGTCCTGACTTTC. Using reference TRBV2 and TRBJ2-6 for the parts outside the CDR3, the full variable domain is EPEVTQTPSHQVTQMGQEVILRCVPISNHLYFYWYRQILGQKVEFLVSFYNNEISEKSEIFDDQFSVERPDGSNFTLKIRSTKLEDSAMYFCASKRSLSSGANVLTFGAGSRLTVL.

The chain has TRBV19 and TRBJ1-5; unclear D gene. There are 13 residues in the CDR3. Trimming cost V 5 bases and J 4 bases, with 9 bases left between them. CDR1 and CDR2 from the germline V gene are LNHDA and SQIVND (reference sequence). This chain's CDR3 is CASSRLGNQPQHF. The CDR3 DNA is TGTGCCAGTAGTCGACTTGGGAATCAGCCCCAGCATTTT.

The chain combines TRBV6-5 with TRBJ2-3; possible D gene TRBD2, 5 bases. V lost 6 bases, J lost 2 bases, and 15 bases lay in between. The CDR3 loop spans 15 amino acids. Per the germline V gene, CDR1 is MNHEY and CDR2 is SVGAGI. The CDR3, as DNA: TGTGCCAGCAGCCAACCCAGCGGAGCCACAGATACGCAGTATTTT. It encodes CASSQPSGATDTQYF.

J is TRBJ2-3 and V is TRBV6-5; TRBD1 matches at 10 bases. The germline V gene encodes CDR1 MNHEY and CDR2 SVGAGI. The V gene end was trimmed by 5 bases and the J gene end by 4 bases; junction bases not matched to a gene: 6. CDR3 length: 15 residues. CDR3 region: CASSKETGGADTQYF. CDR3 DNA sequence: TGTGCCAGCAGTAAGGAGACAGGGGGCGCAGATACGCAGTATTTT.

CDR3 region: CASSLSDTQYF. The CDR3 nucleotides read TGTGCCAGCAGCTTGTCAGATACGCAGTATTTT. The chain carries TRBV7-9 and TRBJ2-3; D is unresolved. CDR1 SEHNR and CDR2 FQNEAQ come from the germline V gene (reference sequence). Deletions cut 3 bases from V and 4 bases from J, with 2 bases between. The CDR3 covers 11 residues.

CDR3 in DNA: TGTGCCACCAGCAGAGAACAGGGAGTCTATGGCTACACCTTC. Translating it yields CATSREQGVYGYTF. This chain joins TRBV15 and TRBJ1-2, with D possibly being TRBD1 (6 bases). V was pared by 0 bases and J by 4 bases, with 9 bases between. The CDR3 contains 14 residues. From germline, CDR1 is LNHNV and CDR2 YYDKDF (reference sequence).

This sequence joins TRBV12-3 or TRBV12-4 and TRBJ2-7, with D unresolved. The CDR3 runs to 13 residues. The germline V and J ends were trimmed by 6 bases and 5 bases, with 14 bases remaining between them. The DNA of the CDR3 is TGTGCCAGCAGCCCTACTTTAGTCAACGAGCAGTACTTC. Its translation: CASSPTLVNEQYF.

The chain has TRBV3-1 (or the pseudogene TRBV3-2) and TRBJ2-3; 7 nucleotides line up with TRBD2. Germline V lookup: CDR1 LGHDT, CDR2 YNNKEL (reference sequence). The CDR3 spans 14 residues. After removal of 0 bases from V and 9 bases from J, the junction contained 6 bases not matched to a gene. The CDR3 region has the DNA TGTGCCAGCAGCCAAGAGGACCCTAGCGGCACGCAGTATTTT. This codes for CASSQEDPSGTQYF.

This chain uses TRBV7-2 with TRBJ2-5; D perhaps matches TRBD2 (6 bases). Germline-derived CDR1 and CDR2 are SGHTA and FQGNSA. V was cut by 3 bases and J by 4 bases, with 15 bases left in between. The CDR3 runs to 15 residues. DNA for the CDR3: TGTGCCAGCAGCTTCGCCCCGGAGGGTCCAGAGACCCAGTACTTC. This sequence encodes CASSFAPEGPETQYF.

The genes are TRBV28 and TRBJ2-7; TRBD2 aligns across 12 bases. V was clipped by 8 bases and J by 3 bases; unmatched bases: 14. Germline V lookup: CDR1 MDHEN, CDR2 SYDVKM. This CDR3 region has 17 residues. The CDR3 DNA is TGTGCCAGCGGCCCAGAAGGGCTAGCGGGAGGGTACTACGAGCAGTACTTC. Amino acids: CASGPEGLAGGYYEQYF.

The rearrangement joins TRBV28 to TRBJ1-5, with D hard to call. V lost 10 bases to trimming and J lost 1 base, with 23 bases between them. Germline CDR1 reads MDHEN; CDR2 reads SYDVKM. This CDR3 region has 17 residues. The CDR3 loop reads CATHPPGRDLSNQPQHF. CDR3 DNA sequence: TGTGCCACCCATCCTCCGGGCCGGGATCTAAGCAATCAGCCCCAGCATTTT.

The chain has TRBV6-5 and TRBJ2-5, with no clear D. Germline V gene lookup returns CDR1 MNHEY and CDR2 SVGAGI. V gave up 0 bases and J gave up 7 bases, with 6 bases separating them. The CDR3 is made up of 12 amino acids. In nucleotides, the CDR3 is TGTGCCAGCAGTTACTCCCGAGGGACCCAGTACTTC. Translating gives CASSYSRGTQYF.

This chain uses TRBV5-5 with TRBJ1-1, with D tentatively TRBD1 (6 bases). The CDR3 covers 15 residues. V was trimmed by 4 bases and J by 0 bases, leaving 13 bases between them. Germline CDR1 is SGHKS and CDR2 is YYEKEE (reference sequence). In DNA, the CDR3 is TGTGCCAGCAGCCCAACAGGGACCATGAACACTGAAGCTTTCTTT. Residues: CASSPTGTMNTEAFF.